A single sample gave rise to the 32 T cell receptor beta chains below, sequenced in a study of T cell responses to AZD1222 COVID-19 vaccine. TCRdb keeps only in-frame clones here, not all; method: immunoSEQ multiplex PCR. The sample records fewer than 130,000 clones, about 85% being singletons. The sequencing here drew on peripheral blood, taken 28 days after the second AZD1222 dose. These receptors came from an adult who received the AZD1222 COVID-19 vaccine.

This chain connects TRBV18 to TRBJ1-1, with 7 nucleotides matching TRBD1. Trimming at V came to 8 bases and at J to 5 bases, leaving 11 bases not matched to a gene. In germline, CDR1 is KGHSH, CDR2 LQKENI. There are 14 residues in the CDR3. The CDR3 sequence: CASLTWRGQTEAFF. Here the CDR3 DNA reads TGTGCCAGCCTAACCTGGAGGGGGCAGACTGAAGCTTTCTTT.

This clone came up a few times. The rearrangement joins TRBV7-9 to TRBJ1-4; 9 positions agree with TRBD1. Germline lookup yields CDR1 SEHNR and CDR2 FQNEAQ (reference sequence). The length of the CDR3 is 12 residues. Losses at the gene ends were 6 bases for V and 11 bases for J; bases not matched to a gene: 4. CDR3 nucleotides: TGTGCCAGCAGGGGACAGGGCTACAAACTGTTTTTT. It specifies CASRGQGYKLFF.

The chain is built from TRBV5-1 and TRBJ2-7, with D possibly TRBD2 on 6 matching bases. Trimming shortened V by 1 base and J by 6 bases, and 20 bases separated the two germline ends. Germline V gives CDR1 SGHRS, CDR2 YFSETQ. The CDR3 is made up of 16 amino acids. This CDR3 reads CASSLMPGGGLREQYF. The CDR3 bases are TGCGCCAGCAGCTTGATGCCCGGGGGTGGCCTACGCGAGCAGTACTTC.

This sequence joins TRBV24-1 and TRBJ2-2; TRBD2 matches at 8 bases. The CDR3 covers 16 residues. Germline CDR1 reads KGHDR; CDR2 reads SFDVKD. Unmatched junction bases numbered 6, after V lost 3 bases and J lost 4 bases. This CDR3 reads CATSDSGRGSTGELFF. In nucleotides, the CDR3 is TGTGCCACCAGTGATAGCGGGAGAGGGAGCACCGGGGAGCTGTTTTTT.

This rearrangement joins TRBV13 to TRBJ2-1; D ambiguous. The length of the CDR3 is 11 residues. With 6 bases removed from V and 9 bases from J, the gap between germline ends came to 9 bases. The germline gives CDR1 PRHDT, CDR2 FYEKMQ (reference sequence). The chain's CDR3 is CASSFESEQFF. The CDR3 DNA follows: TGTGCCAGCAGTTTTGAGAGTGAGCAGTTCTTC.

The rearrangement uses TRBV18 and TRBJ1-4; 7 bases fit TRBD1. Trimming removed 4 bases from V and 5 bases from J; junction bases left unmatched: 7. CDR3 length equals 15 residues. The germline V gene has CDR1 KGHSH and CDR2 LQKENI. The CDR3 sequence is CASSLRQGANEKLFF. DNA for the CDR3: TGTGCCAGCTCACTACGACAGGGAGCCAATGAAAAACTGTTTTTT.

The J gene is TRBJ2-1, the V gene TRBV20-1; D is unclear. CDR1 DFQATT and CDR2 SNEGSKA come from the germline V gene (reference sequence). The CDR3 totals 14 residues. Trimming left V 3 bases short and J 2 bases short, with 11 bases between. The CDR3 sequence: CSASANLAYNEQFF. For the CDR3, the DNA is TGCAGTGCTAGTGCGAACTTAGCCTACAATGAGCAGTTCTTC.

The rearrangement links TRBV4-3 to TRBJ2-5, with 8 positions matching TRBD2. The CDR3 has 15 amino acids. The junction had 10 bases not matched to a gene; V was cut back by 5 bases and J by 5 bases. CDR1 is LGHNA, CDR2 YSLEER, per germline. DNA for the CDR3: TGCGCCAGCAGCTTCATAGCGGGGAGGGGGGAGACCCAGTACTTC. Its translation is CASSFIAGRGETQYF.

The chain carries TRBV9 and TRBJ1-4, with a weak D call TRBD1 (6 bases). Germline V gene data show CDR1 as SGDLS and CDR2 as YYNGEE. Deletions cut 4 bases from V and 7 bases from J, with 20 bases between. The CDR3 consists of 16 residues. CDR3 coding DNA: TGTGCCAGCAGCTTAGGGCCGGGACAAAGAGCTGAAAAACTGTTTTTT. Its translation is CASSLGPGQRAEKLFF.

V usage is TRBV6-2 or TRBV6-3 and J usage is TRBJ2-1; D may be TRBD2 (6 bases). Trimming removed 2 bases from V and 10 bases from J, with 12 bases in between. CDR1 MNHEY and CDR2 SVGEGT come from the germline V gene. The CDR3 extends over 13 amino acids. The CDR3 DNA is TGTGCCAGCAGTTACAGAGCGGAGGGAGAGCAGTTCTTC. Amino acid sequence: CASSYRAEGEQFF.

The rearrangement joins TRBV2 to TRBJ2-3; 8 bases match TRBD2. Germline V gene data show CDR1 as SNHLY and CDR2 as FYNNEI. CDR3 length equals 15 residues. The J segment lost 1 base and the V segment lost 7 bases, leaving 7 bases of the junction unmatched. DNA of the CDR3: TGTGCCAGCAAGGTTCGGCGGGAGGGCACAGATACGCAGTATTTT. Amino acids: CASKVRREGTDTQYF.

This clone occurred once. The V and J genes are TRBV2 and TRBJ2-3; 8 bases map to TRBD2. With V trimmed by 2 bases and J by 4 bases, 5 bases remained unmatched. The CDR3 extends over 15 amino acids. Germline CDR1 reads SNHLY; CDR2 reads FYNNEI. The CDR3 DNA reads as TGTGCCAGCAGTGAAAACGGGAGGGGACCAGATACGCAGTATTTT. This codes for CASSENGRGPDTQYF. The variable domain in full, with the rest retrieved from reference TRBV2 and TRBJ2-3, is EPEVTQTPSHQVTQMGQEVILRCVPISNHLYFYWYRQILGQKVEFLVSFYNNEISEKSEIFDDQFSVERPDGSNFTLKIRSTKLEDSAMYFCASSENGRGPDTQYFGPGTRLTVL.

The chain links TRBV7-9 to TRBJ2-3, with 8 bases that match TRBD2. The CDR3 consists of 15 residues. Losses at the gene ends were 8 bases for V and 4 bases for J; bases not matched to a gene: 11. Germline CDR1 SEHNR, CDR2 FQNEAQ (reference sequence). The CDR3 reads CASPKIAGTSDTQYF. The CDR3 region has the DNA TGTGCCAGCCCTAAAATAGCGGGAACCTCAGATACGCAGTATTTT.

The rearrangement uses TRBV14 and TRBJ1-2; D unresolved. From germline, CDR1 is SGHDN and CDR2 FVKESK. The CDR3 runs to 15 residues. The V end lost 0 bases, the J end lost 4 bases, and 12 bases lay between the germline ends. For the CDR3, the DNA is TGTGCCAGCAGCCAAGATGGGGATCGATCCTATGGCTACACCTTC. Translating gives CASSQDGDRSYGYTF. Variable domain in full (rest from reference TRBV14 and TRBJ1-2): EAGVTQFPSHSVIEKGQTVTLRCDPISGHDNLYWYRRVMGKEIKFLLHFVKESKQDESGMPNNRFLAERTGGTYSTLKVQPAELEDSGVYFCASSQDGDRSYGYTFGSGTRLTVV.

The chain employs TRBV5-6 and TRBJ1-4, with 9 positions matching TRBD1. After removal of 4 bases from V and 0 bases from J, the junction contained 10 bases not matched to a gene. In germline, CDR1 is SGHDT, CDR2 YYEEEE. The CDR3 is made up of 18 amino acids. CDR3 sequence: CASSSGQGSFATNEKLFF. In nucleotides, the CDR3 is TGTGCCAGCAGCAGTGGACAGGGGTCGTTTGCAACTAATGAAAAACTGTTTTTT.

This sequence joins TRBV11-3 and TRBJ2-1; D is perhaps TRBD1 (6 bases). With 1 base removed from V and 0 bases from J, the gap between germline ends came to 7 bases. Germline CDR1 SGHNT, CDR2 YENEEA. There are 15 residues in the CDR3. The CDR3 coding sequence is TGTGCCAGCAGCTTAGGAGGGGGCTCCTACAATGAGCAGTTCTTC. It specifies CASSLGGGSYNEQFF.

The V gene is TRBV5-1, the J gene TRBJ2-2; D gene uncertain. Per the germline V gene, CDR1 is SGHRS and CDR2 is YFSETQ. The CDR3 totals 13 residues. Trimming cost V 2 bases and J 2 bases, with 4 bases left between them. The CDR3, as DNA: TGCGCCAGCAGCTTTCCTAACACCGGGGAGCTGTTTTTT. Amino acids: CASSFPNTGELFF.

The V gene is TRBV12-3 or TRBV12-4, the J gene TRBJ2-1, with 7 bases aligning to TRBD1. V dropped 7 bases and J dropped 5; count of bases not matched to a gene: 5. This CDR3 contains 13 residues. CDR3 residues: CASTGTVNNEQFF. Here the CDR3 DNA reads TGTGCCAGCACAGGGACAGTGAACAATGAGCAGTTCTTC.

V usage is TRBV9 and J usage is TRBJ1-2; D uncertain. V dropped 0 bases and J dropped 0 bases, with 9 bases sitting between them. The CDR3 extends over 15 amino acids. In germline, CDR1 is SGDLS, CDR2 YYNGEE. The CDR3 region is CASSVGPRANYGYTF. Here the CDR3 DNA reads TGTGCCAGCAGCGTAGGTCCGAGAGCTAACTATGGCTACACCTTC. The full variable domain, completed using reference TRBV9 and TRBJ1-2, is DSGVTQTPKHLITATGQRVTLRCSPRSGDLSVYWYQQSLDQGLQFLIQYYNGEERAKGNILERFSAQQFPDLHSELNLSSLELGDSALYFCASSVGPRANYGYTFGSGTRLTVV.

This clone was detected once. The chain couples TRBV9 to TRBJ1-3; tentative D call: TRBD1 (5 bases). Per the germline V gene, CDR1 is SGDLS and CDR2 is YYNGEE. The CDR3 has 16 residues. V was clipped by 0 bases and J by 0 bases, with 10 bases between them. CDR3 in amino acids: CASSVVGAFSGNTIYF. The CDR3 coding sequence is TGTGCCAGCAGCGTAGTCGGGGCGTTCTCTGGAAACACCATATATTTT.

This clone was counted many times. V gene TRBV5-1 combines with J gene TRBJ2-7; 16 nucleotides match TRBD2. The CDR3 runs 17 residues. Germline V CDR1 and CDR2: SGHRS, YFSETQ. V gave up 4 bases and J gave up 6 bases; unmatched junction bases: 10. In DNA, the CDR3 is TGCGCCAGCAGCCCGTCGGGACTAGCGGGAGGGCCTAGCGAGCAGTACTTC. Its protein is CASSPSGLAGGPSEQYF.

The CDR3 region is CAWSDENQGHNEKLFF. The CDR3 nucleotides read TGTGCCTGGAGTGATGAGAACCAAGGGCATAATGAAAAACTGTTTTTT. The chain links TRBV30 to TRBJ1-4; D ambiguous. Germline values: CDR1 GTSNPN, CDR2 SVGIG (reference sequence). The CDR3 consists of 16 residues. The V gene lost 1 base and the J gene lost 4 bases, with 16 bases spanning the gap. Together with reference TRBV30 and TRBJ1-4, the CDR3 gives the full variable domain: SQTIHQWPATLVQPVGSPLSLECTVEGTSNPNLYWYRQAAGRGLQLLFYSVGIGQISSEVPQNLSASRPQDRQFILSSKKLLLSDSGFYLCAWSDENQGHNEKLFFGSGTQLSVL.

The chain is built from TRBV10-3 and TRBJ1-2, with D maybe TRBD1 (5 bases). The CDR3 sequence is 17 residues long. V shed 0 bases and J shed 2 bases, with 16 bases lying between them. Per the germline V gene, CDR1 is ENHRY and CDR2 is SYGVKD. CDR3 region: CAISESGGGRINYGYTF. DNA for the CDR3: TGTGCCATCAGTGAGTCAGGTGGGGGACGGATCAACTATGGCTACACCTTC.

The chain links TRBV2 to TRBJ1-1; TRBD1 is a possible D gene (5 bases). The CDR3 extends over 14 amino acids. In germline, CDR1 is SNHLY, CDR2 FYNNEI. V was pared by 3 bases and J by 4 bases, with 12 bases between. The CDR3 DNA is TGTGCCAGCAGTGAGGTGGGGACCAGCACTGAAGCTTTCTTT. It translates to CASSEVGTSTEAFF.

DNA for the CDR3: TGTGCCAGCTCACCAAGAGTTAATCAGCCCCAGCATTTT. Translating it yields CASSPRVNQPQHF. The rearrangement joins TRBV18 to TRBJ1-5, with no clear D. This CDR3 is built from 13 residues. Germline CDR1 and CDR2: KGHSH and LQKENI. Trimming removed 2 bases from V and 4 bases from J, with 6 bases in between.

This sequence joins TRBV15 and TRBJ2-7; no clear D gene. Germline V gene lookup returns CDR1 LNHNV and CDR2 YYDKDF (reference sequence). V was shortened by 0 bases and J by 1 base, with 13 bases between the two germline ends. The CDR3 totals 16 residues. In DNA form, the CDR3 reads TGTGCCACCAGCAGAGATCTAGGTTCCGGATCCTACGAGCAGTACTTC. Translated, it gives CATSRDLGSGSYEQYF. Full variable domain (missing parts from reference TRBV15 and TRBJ2-7): DAMVIQNPRYQVTQFGKPVTLSCSQTLNHNVMYWYQQKSSQAPKLLFHYYDKDFNNEADTPDNFQSRRPNTSFCFLDIRSPGLGDTAMYLCATSRDLGSGSYEQYFGPGTRLTVT.

The chain employs TRBV6-5 and TRBJ2-7; TRBD1 matches at 12 bases. This CDR3 has 15 residues. The germline gives CDR1 MNHEY, CDR2 SVGAGI. V dropped 8 bases and J dropped 4; count of bases not matched to a gene: 9. CDR3 DNA: TGTGCCAGCGGGAGAGGGACAGGGGGCTATTACGAGCAGTACTTC. Translating gives CASGRGTGGYYEQYF.

The V gene is TRBV12-5, the J gene TRBJ2-7; a possible D gene is TRBD2 (6 bases). This CDR3 is built from 15 residues. V was shortened by 1 base and J by 3 bases, with 13 bases between the two germline ends. From germline, CDR1 is LGHNT and CDR2 FRNRAP. The CDR3 loop is CASGLAAGSFYEQYF. The CDR3 DNA follows: TGTGCTAGTGGTTTGGCCGCGGGAAGTTTCTACGAGCAGTACTTC. Full variable domain (outside the CDR3, taken from reference TRBV12-5 and TRBJ2-7): DARVTQTPRHKVTEMGQEVTMRCQPILGHNTVFWYRQTMMQGLELLAYFRNRAPLDDSGMPKDRFSAEMPDATLATLKIQPSEPRDSAVYFCASGLAAGSFYEQYFGPGTRLTVT.

This chain links TRBV7-9 with TRBJ1-5; 8 bases are a match to TRBD1. This CDR3 comprises 15 residues. Germline V lookup: CDR1 SEHNR, CDR2 FQNEAQ (reference sequence). Germline trimming cut 6 bases from V and 7 bases from J; bases unmatched to any gene: 11. CDR3 sequence reads: CASSFSDRGRQPQHF. CDR3 bases: TGTGCCAGCAGTTTTTCAGACAGGGGTAGACAGCCCCAGCATTTT.

This clone was seen more than once but under ten times. This chain links TRBV10-3 with TRBJ1-6; 12 nucleotides align to TRBD1. Germline CDR1 ENHRY, CDR2 SYGVKD. The V gene end was trimmed by 4 bases and the J gene end by 13 bases; junction bases not matched to a gene: 5. The CDR3 spans 14 residues. CDR3 residues: CAISVGQGALPLHF. The DNA for the CDR3 is TGTGCCATCAGTGTGGGACAGGGGGCGCTCCCCCTCCACTTT.

This rearrangement joins TRBV6-2 or TRBV6-3 to TRBJ2-1, with 15 bases identical to TRBD2. V shed 2 bases, J shed 2 bases, and the junction held 4 bases outside the gene matches. CDR1 and CDR2 (germline): MNHEY, SVGEGT. The CDR3 loop spans 18 amino acids. CDR3 coding DNA: TGTGCCAGCAGTTACGGACTAGCGGGAGGGAGTCCCTACAATGAGCAGTTCTTC. Its protein product is CASSYGLAGGSPYNEQFF.

The chain has TRBV28 and TRBJ2-1; 10 nucleotides match TRBD1. Germline V CDR1 and CDR2: MDHEN, SYDVKM. This CDR3 is 15 amino acids long. Losses at the gene ends were 5 bases for V and 6 bases for J; bases not matched to a gene: 7. The CDR3 sequence: CASSAGTGEINEQFF. The DNA of the CDR3 is TGTGCCAGCAGTGCCGGGACAGGGGAGATCAATGAGCAGTTCTTC.